The source of this TCR beta chain is a study of human T cells and chemical hapten exposure. The wider study: Patch tests of 0.01% DPC on the upper back were read at 6 days. The study's findings and limits: Large CDR3 similarity clusters arose significantly more often from expanded TCRs than from controls.

Trimming took 6 bases from V and 3 from J, leaving 14 bases between them. The CDR3 consists of 14 residues. This clonotype has just a few counts. The antigen remains unidentified. TCRdb re-called the RACE reads through MiXCR, storing one row per CDR3 protein. The table lists under 450,000 distinct CDR3 sequences, 4.8% of them singletons. Noted time point: patch test 1, 2 weeks after DPC sensitization. Documented treatment: therapeutic diphenylcyclopropenone sensitization with weekly scalp DPC. Sequencing started from total RNA isolated from unfractionated whole blood. This chain joins TRBV12-3 or TRBV12-4 and TRBJ2-5; the D gene is possibly TRBD2 (5 bases). The specimen comprised whole blood, sampled in connection with sensitization to the hapten diphenylcyclopropenone (DPC). The sequence came from a woman aged 50 to 60 with alopecia areata. Some clones in this sample may be carry-over from other donors' samples. The CDR3 bases are TGTGCCAGCAGGTTAACCGGGGTAGAAGAGACCCAGTACTTC. This gives the protein CASRLTGVEETQYF.